These T cell receptor beta chains were read from a single sample in a study of shared clonotypes between healthy human individuals. The table came from immunoSEQ multiplex PCR; TCRdb's copy has only in-frame clones and leaves some out. This sample has more than 2 million clones, with roughly 94% found just once. The sample was naive CD4+ T cells sorted from blood. These receptors were obtained from a young man in good health. Both conserved end residues are part of each CDR3. D genes are given only for firm matches. Part of the rows lack a size; the others show once, few, many or a class for expanded clones.

V gene	clone size	J gene	D gene	CDR3 protein	CDR3 DNA
TRBV6-1	-	TRBJ2-7	-	CASSEVEGSYEQYF	TGTGCCAGCAGTGAAGTAGAAGGCTCTTACGAGCAGTACTTC
TRBV7-8	-	TRBJ1-4	TRBD1	CASSLGGQAPKLFF	TGTGCCAGCAGCCTCGGGGGACAGGCTCCAAAACTGTTTTTT
TRBV5-6	-	TRBJ1-5	-	CASSLAGQPQHF	TGTGCCAGCAGCTTAGCTGGTCAGCCCCAGCATTTT
TRBV30	-	TRBJ2-5	TRBD2	CAWSVASGSETQYF	TGTGCCTGGAGTGTGGCCAGCGGGAGTGAGACCCAGTACTTC
TRBV5-6	-	TRBJ2-3	-	CASSPFLANTQYF	TGTGCCAGCAGCCCTTTTTTAGCGAATACGCAGTATTTT
TRBV19	-	TRBJ2-7	TRBD2	CASSPPGRGSYEQYF	TGTGCCAGTAGCCCTCCGGGGAGGGGCTCCTACGAGCAGTACTTC
TRBV19	-	TRBJ2-7	-	CASSIGGDRMVYEQYF	TGTGCCAGTAGTATAGGCGGGGACAGAATGGTCTACGAGCAGTACTTC
TRBV5-1	-	TRBJ2-1	-	CASSLGLQGNEQFF	TGCGCCAGCAGCTTGGGCCTGCAGGGTAATGAGCAGTTCTTC
TRBV29-1	-	TRBJ2-3	-	CSVEVPPWGTDTQYF	TGCAGCGTTGAGGTCCCCCCCTGGGGGACAGATACGCAGTATTTT
TRBV20-1	-	TRBJ1-2	-	CSAAGVYGYTF	TGCAGTGCTGCGGGGGTTTATGGCTACACCTTC
TRBV4-1	-	TRBJ2-3	TRBD2	CASSQDGAGGRTDTQYF	TGCGCCAGCAGCCAAGATGGAGCGGGGGGGCGCACAGATACGCAGTATTTT
TRBV2	-	TRBJ2-1	TRBD1	CASSPRTGNNEQFF	TGTGCCAGCAGTCCTCGGACAGGTAACAATGAGCAGTTCTTC
TRBV6-1	-	TRBJ1-4	-	CASSDFEDRSEKLFF	TGTGCCAGCAGTGATTTCGAAGACAGGTCTGAAAAACTGTTTTTT
TRBV5-4	-	TRBJ2-1	-	CASSLATEYKYNEQFF	TGTGCCAGCAGCTTGGCGACTGAGTACAAGTACAATGAGCAGTTCTTC
TRBV7-9	-	TRBJ2-3	TRBD2	CASRSSGGRSDTQYF	TGTGCCAGCAGATCCAGCGGGGGGCGCTCAGATACGCAGTATTTT
TRBV7-2	-	TRBJ1-4	TRBD1	CASSVLQGSREKLFF	TGTGCCAGCAGCGTCTTACAGGGGAGTCGTGAAAAACTGTTTTTT
TRBV11-2	-	TRBJ2-5	-	CASRATQETQYF	TGTGCCAGCAGGGCGACTCAAGAGACCCAGTACTTC
TRBV29-1	once	TRBJ2-7	-	CSVERGGSSYEQYF	TGCAGCGTTGAAAGAGGGGGGAGCTCCTACGAGCAGTACTTC
TRBV28	-	TRBJ2-1	TRBD2	CASSLATSGYYNEQFF	TGTGCCAGCAGTTTAGCGACTAGCGGTTATTACAATGAGCAGTTCTTC
TRBV7-8	-	TRBJ1-6	-	CASSLQPRLGGSPLHF	TGTGCCAGCAGCTTGCAACCGCGGCTCGGGGGTTCACCCCTCCACTTT
TRBV18	-	TRBJ1-4	-	CASSPFPSGEKLFF	TGTGCCAGCTCACCATTTCCCTCCGGGGAAAAACTGTTTTTT
TRBV4-1	-	TRBJ2-5	TRBD1	CASSKGSQTGQETQYF	TGCGCCAGCAGCAAAGGGTCGCAGACAGGGCAAGAGACCCAGTACTTC
TRBV25-1	-	TRBJ2-1	TRBD1	CASSPQMGQGASNEQFF	TGTGCCAGCAGTCCTCAGATGGGTCAGGGGGCCTCCAATGAGCAGTTCTTC
TRBV28	-	TRBJ2-7	TRBD1	CASQRPGQVYEQYF	TGTGCCAGCCAACGCCCGGGACAGGTTTACGAGCAGTACTTC
TRBV2	-	TRBJ2-2	-	CASSRDWDTGELFF	TGTGCCAGCAGTCGGGACTGGGACACCGGGGAGCTGTTTTTT
TRBV6-6	once	TRBJ2-3	TRBD1	CASSLTGSAQYF	TGTGCCAGCAGTCTGACAGGGTCAGCGCAGTATTTT
TRBV6-1	once	TRBJ2-7	TRBD2	CASSVLAASYEQYF	TGTGCCAGCAGTGTCCTAGCGGCCTCCTACGAGCAGTACTTC
TRBV11-3	-	TRBJ2-2	TRBD2	CASSLSSGSETGELFF	TGTGCCAGCAGCTTATCTAGCGGGAGTGAAACCGGGGAGCTGTTTTTT
TRBV30	-	TRBJ2-7	-	CASHGTSAYEQYF	TGTGCCTCTCACGGGACGTCAGCCTACGAGCAGTACTTC
TRBV11-3	-	TRBJ1-6	-	CASSLHPSRGRVDSPLHF	TGTGCCAGCAGCTTACATCCGTCAAGGGGGAGGGTTGATTCACCCCTCCACTTT
TRBV7-2	-	TRBJ1-2	-	CASSLEARYGYTF	TGTGCCAGCAGCTTAGAGGCCAGATATGGCTACACCTTC
TRBV10-3	-	TRBJ2-3	-	CADRGGADTQYF	TGTGCGGACCGCGGCGGGGCAGATACGCAGTATTTT
TRBV6-5	-	TRBJ2-3	-	CASGGRTDTQYF	TGTGCCAGCGGAGGCCGCACAGATACGCAGTATTTT
TRBV14	-	TRBJ2-7	-	CASSPGRSSYEQYF	TGTGCCAGCAGCCCGGGACGGTCCTCCTACGAGCAGTACTTC
TRBV6-5	-	TRBJ2-7	-	CASSYTPPPTGEQYF	TGTGCCAGCAGTTACACTCCTCCTCCCACCGGGGAGCAGTACTTC
TRBV2	-	TRBJ2-5	-	CASRRTVRQETQYF	TGTGCCAGCAGAAGGACAGTCCGGCAAGAGACCCAGTACTTC
TRBV5-1	-	TRBJ2-2	TRBD1	CASSVTTGGTGELFF	TGCGCCAGCAGCGTTACTACAGGGGGCACCGGGGAGCTGTTTTTT
TRBV27	-	TRBJ2-1	TRBD1	CASSLFGTGSRNEQFF	TGTGCCAGCAGTTTATTCGGGACAGGTTCGCGGAATGAGCAGTTCTTC
TRBV10-3	-	TRBJ2-1	TRBD2	CATQTSGSIEQFF	TGTGCCACCCAGACTAGCGGGAGTATTGAGCAGTTCTTC
TRBV5-1	-	TRBJ2-7	-	CASSPDERIYEQYF	TGCGCCAGCAGCCCGGACGAGCGAATCTACGAGCAGTACTTC
TRBV5-1	-	TRBJ1-6	-	CASSLAGSGENSPLHF	TGCGCCAGCAGCTTGGCCGGGTCGGGAGAGAATTCACCCCTCCACTTT
TRBV5-4	once	TRBJ2-5	TRBD1	CASSRGQGAYYF	TGTGCCAGCAGCCGAGGACAGGGGGCTTACTACTTC
TRBV6-5	-	TRBJ2-7	TRBD1	CASSRTGGVWEQYF	TGTGCCAGCAGTCGGACAGGGGGCGTGTGGGAGCAGTACTTC
TRBV6-1	-	TRBJ1-5	TRBD1	CASSEPRGGDYSNQPQHF	TGTGCCAGCAGCGAACCCAGGGGGGGGGATTATAGCAATCAGCCCCAGCATTTT
TRBV21-1	-	TRBJ1-2	-	CASSKGDQGGYGYTF	TGTGCCAGCAGCAAAGGGGATCAGGGGGGCTATGGCTACACCTTC
TRBV6-6	-	TRBJ2-3	-	CASSILLTTATQYF	TGTGCCAGCAGTATTTTGTTGACAACAGCTACGCAGTATTTT
TRBV25-1	-	TRBJ1-2	-	CASSDMDSYGYTF	TGTGCCAGCAGTGATATGGACAGCTATGGCTACACCTTC
TRBV29-1	once	TRBJ2-1	TRBD2	CSVDTSGVNEQFF	TGCAGCGTTGACACTAGCGGTGTCAATGAGCAGTTCTTC
TRBV9	-	TRBJ1-2	-	CASSVAWSEARNYGYTF	TGTGCCAGCAGCGTAGCATGGTCAGAGGCCCGTAACTATGGCTACACCTTC
TRBV10-1	-	TRBJ2-5	TRBD2	CASSESRAGAQETQYF	TGCGCCAGCAGTGAGTCTAGAGCGGGAGCACAAGAGACCCAGTACTTC